The 21 T cell receptor beta chains in this list originate from one sample, sequenced in a study of shared clonotypes between healthy human individuals. This table comes from immunoSEQ multiplex PCR, and its TCRdb copy is limited to in-frame clones, with some not included. Here the sample spans some 1.5 million clones, around 98% being singletons. Input material: naive CD4+ T cells sorted from blood. The sample's subset: CD45RA+ positively selected. These receptors were collected from a man aged 25 to 40 in good health.

The genes are TRBV7-9 and TRBJ1-1; unclear D gene. With 5 bases removed from V and 3 bases from J, the gap between germline ends came to 16 bases. There are 15 residues in the CDR3. Germline values: CDR1 SEHNR, CDR2 FQNEAQ (reference sequence). The CDR3 DNA is TGTGCCAGCAGCCGAACGACGGTGCCAGACACTGAAGCTTTCTTT. This sequence encodes CASSRTTVPDTEAFF.

The rearrangement joins TRBV6-5 to TRBJ2-5, with D perhaps TRBD1 (7 bases). Deletions cut 0 bases from V and 4 bases from J, with 12 bases between. Germline CDR1 is MNHEY and CDR2 is SVGAGI. This CDR3 is 15 amino acids long. CDR3 in DNA: TGTGCCAGCAGTTACTCCTCAGGGGGGCGAGAGACCCAGTACTTC. Amino acid sequence: CASSYSSGGRETQYF.

The J gene is TRBJ2-1, the V gene TRBV7-8; D is perhaps TRBD2 (6 bases). This CDR3 is built from 16 residues. The V and J ends lost 2 bases and 3 bases respectively, with 14 bases between them. The germline gives CDR1 SGHVS, CDR2 FQNEAQ. DNA for the CDR3: TGTGCCAGCAGCTTAAAGTGGGTAGCGGTCTACAATGAGCAGTTCTTC. This gives the protein CASSLKWVAVYNEQFF.

In its sample, this clone was seen once. The rearrangement links TRBV28 to TRBJ1-2; 8 nucleotides line up with TRBD1. This CDR3 comprises 13 residues. The V and J ends lost 10 bases and 5 bases, in that order; junction bases with no gene match: 9. The V gene's germline CDR1 is MDHEN and CDR2 SYDVKM. The CDR3 DNA reads TGTGCCATTCAACGACAGGGGAGTTATGGCTACACCTTC. It is translated as CAIQRQGSYGYTF.

This chain uses TRBV7-2 with TRBJ2-3, with D perhaps matching TRBD2 (7 bases). Germline V gives CDR1 SGHTA, CDR2 FQGNSA. The CDR3 runs to 19 residues. The V gene lost 6 bases and the J gene lost 0 bases, with 25 bases spanning the gap. Written as DNA, the CDR3 is TGTGCCAGCAGAAAAAGGCGGGGGCCGGACTCCTCTAGCACAGATACGCAGTATTTT. The encoded protein is CASRKRRGPDSSSTDTQYF.

As for this clone: Other DNA variants within this sample encode the same CDR3. The genes are TRBV9 and TRBJ2-1; maybe TRBD1 (6 bases). CDR1 and CDR2 (germline): SGDLS, YYNGEE. Deletions cut 0 bases from V and 3 bases from J, with 10 bases between. This CDR3 spans 15 amino acids. The CDR3 spells CASSVAGDFYNEQFF. In DNA form, the CDR3 reads TGTGCCAGCAGCGTAGCAGGGGATTTCTACAATGAGCAGTTCTTC.

This clone was recorded only once. In nucleotides, the CDR3 is TGTGCCAGCAACCCAACAGGTGGATGGGAGACCCAGTACTTC. Protein: CASNPTGGWETQYF. This chain connects TRBV9 to TRBJ2-5; possible D gene TRBD1, 5 bases. Between the trimmed V and J ends, which lost 6 bases and 5 bases, there was a span of 17 bases. The CDR3 spans 14 residues. Germline V gene sequence: CDR1 SGDLS, CDR2 YYNGEE.

In this sample, this clone turned up once. Different DNA sequences within this sample yield the same CDR3. This chain uses TRBV5-1 with TRBJ2-7; no definite D call. The CDR3 covers 14 residues. CDR1 and CDR2 (germline): SGHRS, YFSETQ. V lost 0 bases, J lost 4 bases, and 11 bases lay in between. The DNA for the CDR3 is TGCGCCAGCAGCTTGGAGGCAGGCCGGTACGAGCAGTACTTC. Its translation is CASSLEAGRYEQYF.

This rearrangement joins TRBV7-8 to TRBJ2-7; tentatively, D is TRBD1 (7 bases). Germline V CDR1 and CDR2: SGHVS, FQNEAQ. Trimming shortened V by 1 base and J by 4 bases, and 14 bases separated the two germline ends. CDR3 size: 15 residues. The CDR3 DNA reads as TGTGCCAGCAGCTTAGGCCAGGGGGGCGGGTACGAGCAGTACTTC. Its protein is CASSLGQGGGYEQYF.

This chain links TRBV19 with TRBJ2-7; 7 bases map to TRBD1. The germline CDR1 and CDR2 sequences are LNHDA and SQIVND (reference sequence). The CDR3 runs to 13 residues. V lost 4 bases, J lost 5 bases, and 5 bases stayed unmatched. The CDR3 here is CASSKTGINEQYF. The DNA for the CDR3 is TGTGCCAGTAGTAAGACAGGGATCAACGAGCAGTACTTC.

The chain links TRBV18 to TRBJ1-1; D remains ambiguous. CDR1 is KGHSH, CDR2 LQKENI, per germline. V lost 6 bases and J lost 1, with 12 bases in between. CDR3 length: 14 amino acids. In DNA form, the CDR3 reads TGTGCCAGCTCCCGAAAGGAACAGAACACTGAAGCTTTCTTT. This codes for CASSRKEQNTEAFF.

This chain links TRBV29-1 with TRBJ2-7; 12 bases agree with TRBD1. The CDR3 is 15 amino acids. V shed 7 bases and J 3 bases; nucleotides not matched to a gene: 10. Germline V gives CDR1 SQVTM, CDR2 ANQGSEA. CDR3 DNA sequence: TGCAGCGCCATTCTTGGGACAGGGGGCGGCTACGAGCAGTACTTC. Amino acids: CSAILGTGGGYEQYF.

Details on this clone: In the same sample, other DNA sequences code for this CDR3. This chain connects TRBV28 to TRBJ2-7; D perhaps matches TRBD1 (6 bases). Germline CDR1 and CDR2: MDHEN and SYDVKM. The CDR3 contains 14 residues. Trimming took 2 bases from V and 2 from J, leaving 10 bases between them. In nucleotides, the CDR3 is TGTGCCAGCAGTTTAGGGACACCCACCTACGAGCAGTACTTC. Translating it yields CASSLGTPTYEQYF.

This rearrangement joins TRBV9 to TRBJ2-2, with D possibly matching TRBD2 (6 bases). Trimming removed 0 bases from V and 4 bases from J, with 10 bases in between. Per the germline V gene, CDR1 is SGDLS and CDR2 is YYNGEE. CDR3 length: 15 amino acids. The CDR3 nucleotides read TGTGCCAGCAGCGTAGGAAGTAGCGGCACCGGGGAGCTGTTTTTT. Its translation is CASSVGSSGTGELFF.

On this clone: The sample carries other DNA sequences with the same CDR3. The chain uses TRBV7-3 and TRBJ2-1; 7 nucleotides agree with TRBD2. Per the germline V gene, CDR1 is SGHTA and CDR2 is FQGTGA. The CDR3 totals 15 residues. Germline trimming cut 1 base from V and 3 bases from J; bases unmatched to any gene: 3. This CDR3 is CASSLRLAGYNEQFF. The DNA for the CDR3 is TGTGCCAGCAGCTTAAGACTAGCAGGCTACAATGAGCAGTTCTTC.

The chain has TRBV2 and TRBJ1-2, with no clear D. CDR1 SNHLY and CDR2 FYNNEI come from the germline V gene. The CDR3 has 13 residues. V was trimmed by 7 bases and J by 0 bases, leaving 9 bases between them. The CDR3 DNA follows: TGTGCCAGCAAACGAGGAGCTAACTATGGCTACACCTTC. Protein: CASKRGANYGYTF.

The rearrangement links TRBV5-6 to TRBJ2-7; 8 positions agree with TRBD1. Unmatched junction bases numbered 10, after V lost 2 bases and J lost 6 bases. The length of the CDR3 is 15 residues. CDR1 and CDR2 from the germline V gene are SGHDT and YYEEEE. The CDR3 spells CASSFSGDRSPEQYF. The CDR3 nucleotides read TGTGCCAGCAGCTTCTCGGGGGACAGGTCACCCGAGCAGTACTTC.

The chain employs TRBV7-9 and TRBJ2-1; 7 nucleotides align to TRBD2. This CDR3 contains 15 residues. The J segment lost 5 bases and the V segment lost 3 bases, leaving 7 bases of the junction unmatched. Germline V gene lookup returns CDR1 SEHNR and CDR2 FQNEAQ (reference sequence). CDR3 nucleotide sequence: TGTGCCAGCAGCTTTACTAGCGACCTTGACAATGAGCAGTTCTTC. Protein: CASSFTSDLDNEQFF.

The V gene is TRBV7-9, the J gene TRBJ1-3; 8 positions agree with TRBD1. Germline CDR1 and CDR2: SEHNR and FQNEAQ (reference sequence). The CDR3 runs to 18 residues. Trimming removed 7 bases from V and 3 bases from J; junction bases left unmatched: 17. The CDR3 protein is CASNMNRGRGSVGNTIYF. DNA of the CDR3: TGTGCCAGCAACATGAACAGGGGGAGGGGATCGGTTGGAAACACCATATATTTT.

The rearrangement joins TRBV4-1 to TRBJ2-3; tentative D call: TRBD1 (6 bases). V was cut by 1 base and J by 6 bases, with 17 bases left in between. From germline, CDR1 is MGHRA and CDR2 YSYEKL. The CDR3 has 16 residues. As DNA, the CDR3 is TGCGCCAGCAGCCAAGGACGGGACACCCTAGGGGATACGCAGTATTTT. As protein: CASSQGRDTLGDTQYF.

V gene TRBV9 combines with J gene TRBJ2-5; D possibly corresponds to TRBD2 (5 bases). Germline assignment: CDR1 SGDLS and CDR2 YYNGEE. V lost 1 base, J lost 1 base, and 17 bases lay in between. The CDR3 runs to 17 residues. Here the CDR3 reads CASSVLSGARSQETQYF. In nucleotides, the CDR3 is TGTGCCAGCAGCGTACTGAGCGGCGCCCGGAGCCAAGAGACCCAGTACTTC.